This note documents a single TCR beta chain sequence. Its specificity is not known. The CDR3 totals 13 residues. V lost 6 bases, J lost 5 bases, and 11 bases lay in between. Germline values: CDR1 MNHEY, CDR2 SVGAGI. These data come from a study of OX40 agonist ivuxolimab in advanced cancers. For the study at large: Given to patients was ivuxolimab, an agonistic anti-OX40 (CD134) antibody. Study-wide findings and caveats: Nonresponders included some who also had low normalized T-cell clonal expansion. Within 6 weeks, CD4+ and CD8+ blood T cells expanded clonally at 0.1 to 3.0 mg/kg.

Assay: immunoSEQ multiplex PCR; the TCRdb copy retains only in-frame clones and omits some. Here the sample spans roughly 90,000 clones, roughly 94% being singletons. The TCR sequence derives from an adult with an advanced solid tumor such as melanoma, head and neck, liver or kidney cancer. V gene TRBV6-5 combines with J gene TRBJ2-1; D remains ambiguous. The sample here was CD4+ or CD8+ T cells sorted from blood, taken in a trial of the OX40 agonist ivuxolimab. The CDR3 nucleotides are TGTGCCAGCAGCCGACCTTGGCACAATGAGCAGTTCTTC. As protein: CASSRPWHNEQFF.